The entry that follows covers one T cell receptor (beta chain) sequence. What it recognizes is unknown. The entry originates in a study of early T cells in non-severe SARS-CoV-2 infection. Study as a whole: Sequencing of bulk RNA from unsorted whole blood was done, without chain pairing.

Molecules of cDNA were individually given unique molecular identifiers that were attached to them. TCRdb fed the 5' RACE reads into MiXCR, producing one record per CDR3 protein. The repertoire includes about 59,000 distinct CDR3 sequences, 10% to 15% of them detected once, and approximately 2.8% sits in the top ten. Study-level results: Database matching using VDJdb favored anti-spike CD8 responses, with private and CD4 specificities left missing.

This TCR was sampled from an adult who was a healthcare worker with PCR-confirmed SARS-CoV-2 infection or an uninfected control (not recorded which). Input material: whole blood.

The CDR3 DNA reads TGTGCCAGCAGCCGGGAGACCCTTAGGGGTAATGAAAAACTGTTTTTT. Amino acids: CASSRETLRGNEKLFF. The V gene is TRBV3-1, the J gene TRBJ1-4; a weak D match, TRBD1 (5 bases). Deletions cut 4 bases from V and 4 bases from J, with 16 bases between. This CDR3 comprises 16 residues. Looked up from germline, CDR1 is LGHDT and CDR2 is YNNKEL (reference sequence).